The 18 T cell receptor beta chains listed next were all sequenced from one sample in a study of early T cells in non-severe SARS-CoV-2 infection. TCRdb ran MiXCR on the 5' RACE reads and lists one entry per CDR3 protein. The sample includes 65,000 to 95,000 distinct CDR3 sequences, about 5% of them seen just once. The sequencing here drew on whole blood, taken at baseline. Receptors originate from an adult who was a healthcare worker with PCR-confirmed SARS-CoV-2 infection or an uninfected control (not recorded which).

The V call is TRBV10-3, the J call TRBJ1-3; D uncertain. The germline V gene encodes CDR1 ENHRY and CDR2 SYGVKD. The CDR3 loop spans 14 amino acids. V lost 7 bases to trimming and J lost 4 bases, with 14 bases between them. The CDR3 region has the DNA TGTGCCATCACATCAACGGGTTCCGGAAACACCATATATTTT. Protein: CAITSTGSGNTIYF.

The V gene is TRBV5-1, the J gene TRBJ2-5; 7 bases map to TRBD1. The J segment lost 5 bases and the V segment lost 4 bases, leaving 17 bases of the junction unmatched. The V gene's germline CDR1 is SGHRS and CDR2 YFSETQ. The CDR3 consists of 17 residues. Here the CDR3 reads CASSDYPRRGMVETQYF. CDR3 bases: TGCGCCAGCAGCGACTACCCTCGCAGGGGGATGGTGGAGACCCAGTACTTC.

CDR3 in amino acids: CSAPWVLAGDTSTDTQYF. The DNA of the CDR3 is TGCAGTGCTCCCTGGGTCCTAGCGGGCGACACTAGCACAGATACGCAGTATTTT. The chain uses TRBV20-1 and TRBJ2-3, with 8 bases fitting TRBD2. This CDR3 has 18 amino acids. The V gene's germline CDR1 is DFQATT and CDR2 SNEGSKA (reference sequence). Trimming cost V 5 bases and J 0 bases; bases outside gene matches: 16.

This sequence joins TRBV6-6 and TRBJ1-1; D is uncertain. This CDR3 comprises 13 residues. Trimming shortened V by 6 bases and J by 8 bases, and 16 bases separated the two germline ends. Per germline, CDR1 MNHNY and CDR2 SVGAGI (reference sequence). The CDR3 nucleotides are TGTGCCAGCAGCCGCGATGCCGCTAGCGAAGCTTTCTTT. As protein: CASSRDAASEAFF.

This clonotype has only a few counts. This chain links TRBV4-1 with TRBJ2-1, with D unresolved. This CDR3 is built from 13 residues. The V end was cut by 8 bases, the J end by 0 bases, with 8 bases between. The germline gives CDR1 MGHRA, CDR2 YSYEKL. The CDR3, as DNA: TGCGCCAGCTGGGTGGGCTCCTACAATGAGCAGTTCTTC. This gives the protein CASWVGSYNEQFF.

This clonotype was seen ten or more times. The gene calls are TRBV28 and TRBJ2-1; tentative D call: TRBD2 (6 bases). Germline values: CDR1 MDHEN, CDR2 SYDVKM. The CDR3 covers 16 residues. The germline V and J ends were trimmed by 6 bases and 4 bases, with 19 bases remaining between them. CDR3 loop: CASRPWGVAVYNEQFF. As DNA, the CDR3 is TGTGCCAGCAGACCATGGGGGGTAGCGGTATACAATGAGCAGTTCTTC.

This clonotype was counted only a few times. The CDR3 is CASSYLGGYTF. The CDR3 coding sequence is TGTGCCAGCAGTTACCTGGGCGGCTACACCTTC. The genes are TRBV6-6 and TRBJ1-2; the D is unclear. The V gene lost 2 bases and the J gene lost 8 bases, with 6 bases spanning the gap. CDR3 length: 11 residues. Per germline, CDR1 MNHNY and CDR2 SVGAGI (reference sequence).

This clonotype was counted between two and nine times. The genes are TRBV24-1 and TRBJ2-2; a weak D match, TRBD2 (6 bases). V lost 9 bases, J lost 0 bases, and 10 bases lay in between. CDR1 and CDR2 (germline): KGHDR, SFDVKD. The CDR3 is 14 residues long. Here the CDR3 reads CATRGDPNTGELFF. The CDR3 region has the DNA TGTGCCACCCGCGGGGATCCGAACACCGGGGAGCTGTTTTTT.

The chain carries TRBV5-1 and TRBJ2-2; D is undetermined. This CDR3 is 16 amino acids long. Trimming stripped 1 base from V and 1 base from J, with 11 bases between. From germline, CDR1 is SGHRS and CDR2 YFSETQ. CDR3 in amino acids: CASSLRDSRNTGELFF. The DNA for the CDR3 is TGCGCCAGCAGCTTGAGGGATAGCAGGAACACCGGGGAGCTGTTTTTT.

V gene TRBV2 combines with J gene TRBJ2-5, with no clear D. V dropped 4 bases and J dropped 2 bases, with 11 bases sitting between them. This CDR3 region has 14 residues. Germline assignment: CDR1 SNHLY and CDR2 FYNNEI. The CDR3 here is CASSVLTSQETQYF. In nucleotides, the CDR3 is TGTGCCAGCAGTGTGCTAACGTCGCAAGAGACCCAGTACTTC.

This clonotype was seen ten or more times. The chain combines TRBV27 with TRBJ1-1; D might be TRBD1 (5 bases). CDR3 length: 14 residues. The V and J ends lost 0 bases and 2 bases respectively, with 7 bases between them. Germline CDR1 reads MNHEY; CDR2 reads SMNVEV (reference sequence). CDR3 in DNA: TGTGCCAGCAGTTTATCGAGGGGAAACACTGAAGCTTTCTTT. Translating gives CASSLSRGNTEAFF.

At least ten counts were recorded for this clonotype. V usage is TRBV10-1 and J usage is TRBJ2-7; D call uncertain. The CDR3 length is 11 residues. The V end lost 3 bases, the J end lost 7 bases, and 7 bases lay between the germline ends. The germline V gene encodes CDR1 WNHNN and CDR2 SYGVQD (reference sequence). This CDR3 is CASSDATEQYF. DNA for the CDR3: TGCGCCAGCAGTGACGCGACTGAGCAGTACTTC.

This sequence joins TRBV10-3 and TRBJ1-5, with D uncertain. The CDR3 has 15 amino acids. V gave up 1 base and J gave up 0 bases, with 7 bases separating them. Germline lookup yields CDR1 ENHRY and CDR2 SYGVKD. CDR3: CAISEFPVSNQPQHF. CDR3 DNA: TGTGCCATCAGTGAGTTCCCGGTTAGCAATCAGCCCCAGCATTTT.

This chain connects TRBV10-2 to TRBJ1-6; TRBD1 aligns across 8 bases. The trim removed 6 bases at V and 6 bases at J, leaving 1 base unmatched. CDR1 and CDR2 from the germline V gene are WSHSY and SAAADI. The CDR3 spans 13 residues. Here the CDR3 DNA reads TGCGCCAGCAGCGACAGGGGTAATTCACCCCTCCACTTT. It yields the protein CASSDRGNSPLHF.

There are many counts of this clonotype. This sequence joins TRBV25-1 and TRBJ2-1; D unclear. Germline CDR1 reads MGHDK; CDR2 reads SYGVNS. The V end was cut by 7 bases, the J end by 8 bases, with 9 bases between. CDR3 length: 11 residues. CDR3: CASTLSYEQFF. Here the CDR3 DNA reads TGTGCCAGCACCCTATCTTATGAGCAGTTCTTC. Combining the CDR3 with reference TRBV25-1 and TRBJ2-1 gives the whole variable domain EADIYQTPRYLVIGTGKKITLECSQTMGHDKMYWYQQDPGMELHLIHYSYGVNSTEKGDLSSESTVSRIRTEHFPLTLESARPSHTSQYLCASTLSYEQFFGPGTRLTVL.

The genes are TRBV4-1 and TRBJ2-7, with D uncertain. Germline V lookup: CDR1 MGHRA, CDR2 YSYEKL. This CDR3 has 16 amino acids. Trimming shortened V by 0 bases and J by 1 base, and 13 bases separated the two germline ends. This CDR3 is CASSQDLKPPSYEQYF. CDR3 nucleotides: TGCGCCAGCAGCCAAGATCTCAAGCCGCCGTCCTACGAGCAGTACTTC.

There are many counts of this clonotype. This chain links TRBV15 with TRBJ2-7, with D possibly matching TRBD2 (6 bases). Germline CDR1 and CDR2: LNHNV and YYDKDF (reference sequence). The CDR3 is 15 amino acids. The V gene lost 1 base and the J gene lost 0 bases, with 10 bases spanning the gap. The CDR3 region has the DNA TGTGCCACCAGCAGAGCCCACGGGAGCTCCTACGAGCAGTACTTC. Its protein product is CATSRAHGSSYEQYF.

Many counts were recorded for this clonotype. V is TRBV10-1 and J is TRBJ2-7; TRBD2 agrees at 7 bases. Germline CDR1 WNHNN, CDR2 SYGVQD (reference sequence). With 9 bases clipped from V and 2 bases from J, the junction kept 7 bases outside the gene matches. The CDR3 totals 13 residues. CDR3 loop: CASISGRTYEQYF. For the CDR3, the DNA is TGCGCCAGTATTAGCGGGCGAACCTACGAGCAGTACTTC.